This T cell receptor beta chain originates from a study of shared clonotypes between healthy human individuals. Deep-level assay runs were performed. Here immunoSEQ multiplex PCR was the method, and the copy in TCRdb shows in-frame clones only, minus some. This table has roughly 2.5 million clones, over 85% appearing once. Per germline, CDR1 ENHRY and CDR2 SYGVKD. The J segment lost 4 bases and the V segment lost 7 bases, leaving 6 bases of the junction unmatched. The CDR3 is 14 residues long. The chain has TRBV10-3 and TRBJ2-2; 7 positions agree with TRBD2. The sequenced sample consisted of naive CD4+ T cells sorted from blood. Regarding subset: CD45RA+ positively selected. This receptor was taken from a man aged 18 to 30 in good health. This CDR3 is CAITPGLTTGELFF. The CDR3 bases are TGTGCCATCACACCGGGACTAACCACCGGGGAGCTGTTTTTT.